These T cell receptor beta chains were read from a single sample in a study of T cell responses to AZD1222 COVID-19 vaccine. Assay: immunoSEQ multiplex PCR; the TCRdb copy retains only in-frame clones and omits some. The sample consists of about 120,000 clones, approximately 85% of them appearing once. Material: peripheral blood, obtained on day 0 of MenACWY control vaccination. The receptors here all came from an adult in good health. CDR3s include the opening cysteine and the closing phenylalanine or tryptophan. The D gene is left open where the match is weak. Where a row states a size, it is once, few, many or the class of an expanded clone; other rows omit it.

v_call: TRBV7-3
clone_size: NA
d_call: NA
j_call: TRBJ1-1
cdr3_nt: TGTGCCAGCAGCTTAGCGGCCGGACAGCCCGACGTGGCTTTCTTT
cdr3_aa: CASSLAAGQPDVAFF

v_call: TRBV24-1
clone_size: NA
d_call: TRBD2
j_call: TRBJ2-3
cdr3_nt: TGTGCCACCAGTGATTGGGGCGGGGGGGCCACAGATACGCAGTATTTT
cdr3_aa: CATSDWGGGATDTQYF

v_call: TRBV28
clone_size: few
d_call: NA
j_call: TRBJ1-1
cdr3_nt: TGTGCCAGCAGTTTCCCGGGGAAGCACACTGAAGCTTTCTTT
cdr3_aa: CASSFPGKHTEAFF

v_call: TRBV5-1
clone_size: NA
d_call: TRBD2
j_call: TRBJ2-1
cdr3_nt: TGCGCCAGCAGTAGACTAGCGGGGGTCTACAATGAGCAGTTCTTC
cdr3_aa: CASSRLAGVYNEQFF

v_call: TRBV11-2
clone_size: NA
d_call: NA
j_call: TRBJ2-7
cdr3_nt: TGTGCCAGCAGCTTAGGGGGCCACAGGGCCATACCTTACGAGCAGTACTTC
cdr3_aa: CASSLGGHRAIPYEQYF

v_call: TRBV23-1
clone_size: NA
d_call: NA
j_call: TRBJ1-1
cdr3_nt: TGCGCCAGCAGTGATAGAAGGACAGAGATGAACACTGAAGCTTTCTTT
cdr3_aa: CASSDRRTEMNTEAFF

v_call: TRBV4-3
clone_size: NA
d_call: NA
j_call: TRBJ2-5
cdr3_nt: TGCGCCAGCAGCCAAGATGTCGGTAGGACCAATCCAGTTGGGGAGACCCAGTACTTC
cdr3_aa: CASSQDVGRTNPVGETQYF

v_call: TRBV19
clone_size: NA
d_call: NA
j_call: TRBJ1-2
cdr3_nt: TGTGCCAGTAGTATAGACCCTTTGGGCGGTGTAAATGGCTACACCTTC
cdr3_aa: CASSIDPLGGVNGYTF

v_call: TRBV2
clone_size: NA
d_call: NA
j_call: TRBJ2-5
cdr3_nt: TGTGCCAGCAGCGATCTTCGGACGGGACAACAAGAGACCCAGTACTTC
cdr3_aa: CASSDLRTGQQETQYF

v_call: TRBV12-5
clone_size: NA
d_call: TRBD2
j_call: TRBJ2-7
cdr3_nt: TGTGCTAGTGGTTTGGCCCGACTAGCGGAGACCTACGAGCAGTACTTC
cdr3_aa: CASGLARLAETYEQYF

v_call: TRBV7-6
clone_size: NA
d_call: NA
j_call: TRBJ2-5
cdr3_nt: TGTGCCAGCAATCTCGGCGGGGGCAGGGGAGAGACCCAGTACTTC
cdr3_aa: CASNLGGGRGETQYF

v_call: TRBV11-2
clone_size: NA
d_call: TRBD1
j_call: TRBJ1-6
cdr3_nt: TGTGCCAGCAGCCATTTGCCGGGGACAGGGTTTAATTCACCCCTCCACTTT
cdr3_aa: CASSHLPGTGFNSPLHF

v_call: TRBV29-1
clone_size: few
d_call: TRBD2
j_call: TRBJ2-5
cdr3_nt: TGCAGCCGAAACCCTTCGGGAGGGGAGACCCAGTACTTC
cdr3_aa: CSRNPSGGETQYF

v_call: TRBV9
clone_size: NA
d_call: TRBD1
j_call: TRBJ2-1
cdr3_nt: TGTGCCAGCAGCGTAGTAGGAGGGACAGGAAGGCAGTTCTTC
cdr3_aa: CASSVVGGTGRQFF

v_call: TRBV6-2/TRBV6-3
clone_size: NA
d_call: NA
j_call: TRBJ1-1
cdr3_nt: TGTGCCAGCAGTTACTCGATAGAGGGAACAGGGAACACTGAAGCTTTCTTT
cdr3_aa: CASSYSIEGTGNTEAFF

v_call: TRBV7-9
clone_size: NA
d_call: TRBD2
j_call: TRBJ2-7
cdr3_nt: TGTGCCAGCAGCTTGCGACTAGCGGGGGGCCACTACGAGCAGTACTTC
cdr3_aa: CASSLRLAGGHYEQYF

v_call: TRBV4-1
clone_size: NA
d_call: NA
j_call: TRBJ2-7
cdr3_nt: TGCGCCAGCAGCCAAGATCACAGGGACTCCTACGAGCAGTACTTC
cdr3_aa: CASSQDHRDSYEQYF

v_call: TRBV4-3
clone_size: NA
d_call: NA
j_call: TRBJ2-7
cdr3_nt: TGCGCCAGCAGCCACCAAGGGCCGGGCTACGAGCAGTACTTC
cdr3_aa: CASSHQGPGYEQYF

v_call: TRBV10-1
clone_size: NA
d_call: NA
j_call: TRBJ1-2
cdr3_nt: TGCGCCAGCAGTGACAGGGTCGGCTATGGCTACACCTTC
cdr3_aa: CASSDRVGYGYTF

v_call: TRBV27
clone_size: NA
d_call: TRBD2
j_call: TRBJ2-1
cdr3_nt: TGTGCTACAGCGGGGCGAAGGCGTGAGCAGTTCTTC
cdr3_aa: CATAGRRREQFF

v_call: TRBV5-1
clone_size: NA
d_call: TRBD1
j_call: TRBJ2-7
cdr3_nt: TGCGCCAGCAGCCCCGGGGACAGATCCCTAAACGAGCAGTACTTC
cdr3_aa: CASSPGDRSLNEQYF

v_call: TRBV4-2
clone_size: NA
d_call: NA
j_call: TRBJ2-4
cdr3_nt: TGTGCCAGCAGCCAAGATGCGGGGGCCAAAAACATTCAGTACTTC
cdr3_aa: CASSQDAGAKNIQYF

v_call: TRBV7-2
clone_size: few
d_call: TRBD2
j_call: TRBJ2-3
cdr3_nt: TGTGCCAGCAGCTTAGTCCCTAGCGGGAGCACAGATACGCAGTATTTT
cdr3_aa: CASSLVPSGSTDTQYF

v_call: TRBV5-1
clone_size: NA
d_call: TRBD1
j_call: TRBJ2-7
cdr3_nt: TGCGCCAGCAGCTCCCAGGGGGCTGGGGAGCAGTACTTC
cdr3_aa: CASSSQGAGEQYF

v_call: TRBV6-6
clone_size: NA
d_call: TRBD2
j_call: TRBJ2-7
cdr3_nt: TGTGCCAGCAGTTACTCTCGGGGGGGCGTGACCGAGCAGTACTTC
cdr3_aa: CASSYSRGGVTEQYF

v_call: TRBV6-2/TRBV6-3
clone_size: few
d_call: NA
j_call: TRBJ1-1
cdr3_nt: TGTGCCAGCAGTACCGGGACCTGGGTCGTGAACACTGAAGCTTTCTTT
cdr3_aa: CASSTGTWVVNTEAFF

v_call: TRBV9
clone_size: NA
d_call: TRBD1
j_call: TRBJ1-1
cdr3_nt: TGTGCCAGCAGCCCATGGCCCGGGACAGGGATAATGAACACTGAAGCTTTCTTT
cdr3_aa: CASSPWPGTGIMNTEAFF

v_call: TRBV5-1
clone_size: once
d_call: NA
j_call: TRBJ2-7
cdr3_nt: TGCGCCAGCAGCTTGGAGGGCACTTGGGGTTCCTACGAGCAGTACTTC
cdr3_aa: CASSLEGTWGSYEQYF

v_call: TRBV5-1
clone_size: NA
d_call: TRBD1
j_call: TRBJ1-6
cdr3_nt: TGCGCCAGCAGCTTGGACAGACAGGGTAGGATTTCACCCCTCCACTTT
cdr3_aa: CASSLDRQGRISPLHF

v_call: TRBV5-1
clone_size: NA
d_call: TRBD1
j_call: TRBJ2-7
cdr3_nt: TGCGCCAGCAGCTTGGAGGGGACAGGGGGCTCCTACGAGCAGTACTTC
cdr3_aa: CASSLEGTGGSYEQYF

v_call: TRBV12-3/TRBV12-4
clone_size: NA
d_call: NA
j_call: TRBJ2-7
cdr3_nt: TGTGCCAGCTCTGTGACCTACGAGCAGTACTTC
cdr3_aa: CASSVTYEQYF

v_call: TRBV27
clone_size: NA
d_call: NA
j_call: TRBJ2-7
cdr3_nt: TGTGCCAGCAGTCCGGGTCTCGGATACGAGCAGTACTTC
cdr3_aa: CASSPGLGYEQYF

v_call: TRBV11-2
clone_size: NA
d_call: NA
j_call: TRBJ2-1
cdr3_nt: TGTGCCAGCAAACAGGGTCTCCCCTACAATGAGCAGTTCTTC
cdr3_aa: CASKQGLPYNEQFF

v_call: TRBV7-2
clone_size: once
d_call: TRBD1
j_call: TRBJ2-2
cdr3_nt: TGTGCCAGCAGCTTAGCCCGGGACAGGGGCCATTCGAACACCGGGGAGCTGTTTTTT
cdr3_aa: CASSLARDRGHSNTGELFF

v_call: TRBV11-2
clone_size: NA
d_call: NA
j_call: TRBJ1-4
cdr3_nt: TGTGCCAGCAGCTTAGATTCAAGATCGGGTGAAAAACTGTTTTTT
cdr3_aa: CASSLDSRSGEKLFF

v_call: TRBV7-2
clone_size: NA
d_call: NA
j_call: TRBJ1-4
cdr3_nt: TGTGCCAGCAGACCCTCACCTGCAACTAATGAAAAACTGTTTTTT
cdr3_aa: CASRPSPATNEKLFF

v_call: TRBV3-1/TRBV3-2
clone_size: NA
d_call: NA
j_call: TRBJ2-3
cdr3_nt: TGTGCCAGCAGCCAAGAAGGTCGGGGTGGTTTTGTTAGTACGCAGTATTTT
cdr3_aa: CASSQEGRGGFVSTQYF

v_call: TRBV7-8
clone_size: NA
d_call: NA
j_call: TRBJ1-2
cdr3_nt: TGTGCCAGCAGCCTGGGGGGCGTAGGCGGAGGGAACTATGGCTACACCTTC
cdr3_aa: CASSLGGVGGGNYGYTF

v_call: TRBV4-2
clone_size: NA
d_call: TRBD1
j_call: TRBJ2-7
cdr3_nt: TGTGCCAGCAATAAAGGGCAGGGGGCCTCCTACGAGCAGTACTTC
cdr3_aa: CASNKGQGASYEQYF

v_call: TRBV4-1
clone_size: NA
d_call: TRBD1
j_call: TRBJ2-6
cdr3_nt: TGCGCCAGCAGCCCTGACAGGGTCGGGGCCAACGTCCTGACTTTC
cdr3_aa: CASSPDRVGANVLTF

v_call: TRBV28
clone_size: NA
d_call: NA
j_call: TRBJ2-4
cdr3_nt: TGTGCCAGCAGTTTAAAGGGGTGGGCCAAAAACATTCAGTACTTC
cdr3_aa: CASSLKGWAKNIQYF

v_call: TRBV5-4
clone_size: NA
d_call: TRBD1
j_call: TRBJ2-7
cdr3_nt: TGTGCCAGCAGCCCCGACGGGACAGGGGACACCTACGAGCAGTACTTC
cdr3_aa: CASSPDGTGDTYEQYF

v_call: TRBV20-1
clone_size: once
d_call: NA
j_call: TRBJ1-1
cdr3_nt: TGCAGTGCAAGGGCAGACACTGAAGCTTTCTTT
cdr3_aa: CSARADTEAFF

v_call: TRBV7-2
clone_size: NA
d_call: TRBD1
j_call: TRBJ1-1
cdr3_nt: TGTGCCAGCAGCTTAACACCCGGGGACAGAAGTCCCTTT
cdr3_aa: CASSLTPGDRSPF

v_call: TRBV20-1
clone_size: NA
d_call: NA
j_call: TRBJ1-1
cdr3_nt: TGCAGGGGGGTAGGTAGGGGAGCTTTCTTT
cdr3_aa: CRGVGRGAFF

v_call: TRBV18
clone_size: NA
d_call: NA
j_call: TRBJ1-1
cdr3_nt: TGTGCCAGCTCACTACGGACGGTAGATAGCACTGAAGCTTTCTTT
cdr3_aa: CASSLRTVDSTEAFF

v_call: TRBV7-3
clone_size: NA
d_call: TRBD1
j_call: TRBJ1-1
cdr3_nt: TGTGCCAGCAGCTTAACACAGGGGGCCCCTGAAGCTTTCTTT
cdr3_aa: CASSLTQGAPEAFF

v_call: TRBV25-1
clone_size: NA
d_call: TRBD1
j_call: TRBJ2-5
cdr3_nt: TGTGCCAGCAGTGATTCCGGGACAGGCGAGACCCAGTACTTC
cdr3_aa: CASSDSGTGETQYF

v_call: TRBV7-8
clone_size: NA
d_call: NA
j_call: TRBJ1-1
cdr3_nt: TGTGCCAGCAGCTTTGGGGGGCGCGTAGAGGCTTTCTTT
cdr3_aa: CASSFGGRVEAFF

v_call: TRBV5-1
clone_size: NA
d_call: TRBD1
j_call: TRBJ1-4
cdr3_nt: TGCGCCAGCAGCTTTGGGGACAGGGCTGAAAAACTGTTTTTT
cdr3_aa: CASSFGDRAEKLFF

v_call: TRBV29-1
clone_size: NA
d_call: NA
j_call: TRBJ1-4
cdr3_nt: TGCAGCGTTGACGTCGGCGGGGGCTATAATGAAAAACTGTTTTTT
cdr3_aa: CSVDVGGGYNEKLFF

v_call: TRBV5-4
clone_size: few
d_call: NA
j_call: TRBJ1-1
cdr3_nt: TGTGCCAGCAGCTTATTTTCCCCCCGAGGACCGGACACTGAAGCTTTCTTT
cdr3_aa: CASSLFSPRGPDTEAFF

v_call: TRBV6-5
clone_size: NA
d_call: TRBD2
j_call: TRBJ2-7
cdr3_nt: TGTGCCAGCAGAAGGACTAGCGGAAGTAACTACGAGCAGTACTTC
cdr3_aa: CASRRTSGSNYEQYF

v_call: TRBV19
clone_size: NA
d_call: TRBD1
j_call: TRBJ1-1
cdr3_nt: TGTGCCAGCCACAGGGGGGCTGAAGCTTTCTTT
cdr3_aa: CASHRGAEAFF

v_call: TRBV3-1/TRBV3-2
clone_size: NA
d_call: NA
j_call: TRBJ2-1
cdr3_nt: TGTGCCAGCAGCCGTCCCTCCTACAATGAGCAGTTCTTC
cdr3_aa: CASSRPSYNEQFF

v_call: TRBV7-2
clone_size: NA
d_call: TRBD1
j_call: TRBJ1-2
cdr3_nt: TGTGCCAGCAGCCCGTCGACAGGGGGCGATGGCTACACCTTC
cdr3_aa: CASSPSTGGDGYTF